This entry is about one TCR beta chain. Its antigen remains unidentified. Original processing notes: ImmunoSEQ output held junction-only sequences without quality scores, so filtering differed. TCRdb's copy holds only in-frame clones and misses some; the assay was immunoSEQ multiplex PCR. The V and J calls and clone size were taken over from that table, and D and trimming were inferred from the DNA. Among about 2.3 million clones listed, just under 95% were seen once. The data are from a study of shared clonotypes between healthy human individuals. The V segment lost 4 bases and the J segment 1 base; nucleotides outside the gene matches: 5. The CDR3 totals 17 residues. Per germline, CDR1 SGHRS and CDR2 YFSETQ. Study results and caveats: Clonotypes that were shared across a few donors made up roughly 5.2% of naive CD4 clonotypes. Memory subsets generally showed smaller estimated richness than naive subsets did.

The sequenced sample was naive CD4+ T cells from PBMCs. The sample's subset: CD45RA+ positively selected. This chain connects TRBV5-1 to TRBJ2-5, with 15 bases fitting TRBD2. This clonotype was obtained from a man younger than 35 in good health. Some clones in this sample may be carry-over from other donors' samples. This CDR3 is CASSTGLAGGGQETQYF. CDR3 coding DNA: TGCGCCAGCAGCACGGGACTAGCGGGAGGTGGCCAAGAGACCCAGTACTTC.